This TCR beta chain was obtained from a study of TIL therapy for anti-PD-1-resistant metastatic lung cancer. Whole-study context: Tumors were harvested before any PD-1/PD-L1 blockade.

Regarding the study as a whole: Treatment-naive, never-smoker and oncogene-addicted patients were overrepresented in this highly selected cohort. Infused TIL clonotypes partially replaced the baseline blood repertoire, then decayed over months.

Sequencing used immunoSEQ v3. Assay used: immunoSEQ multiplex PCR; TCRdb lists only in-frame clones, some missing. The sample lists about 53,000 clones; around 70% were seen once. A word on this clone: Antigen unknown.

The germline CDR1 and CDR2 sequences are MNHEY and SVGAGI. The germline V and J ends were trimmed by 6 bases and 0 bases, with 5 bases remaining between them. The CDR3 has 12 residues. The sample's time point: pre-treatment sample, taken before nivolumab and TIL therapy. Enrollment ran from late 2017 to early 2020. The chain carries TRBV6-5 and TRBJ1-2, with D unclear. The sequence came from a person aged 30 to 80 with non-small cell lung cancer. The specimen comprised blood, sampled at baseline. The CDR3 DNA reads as TGTGCCAGCAGGAAGACTAACTATGGCTACACCTTC. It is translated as CASRKTNYGYTF.